A single sample is the source of the 32 T cell receptor beta chains below, sequenced in a study of blood T cell repertoires in COVID-19. Sequencing used immunoSEQ multiplex PCR; TCRdb keeps in-frame clones, though not all of them. The data hold tens of thousands of clones, with more than 75% observed a single time. Sequenced sample: peripheral blood. The receptors derive from a man aged 80 or over with active or convalescent COVID-19.

The genes are TRBV11-2 and TRBJ1-2; a possible D gene is TRBD1 (6 bases). Germline lookup yields CDR1 SGHAT and CDR2 FQNNGV. Trimming removed 0 bases at V and 7 bases at J, with 15 bases between. The CDR3 extends over 15 amino acids. Written as DNA, the CDR3 is TGTGCCAGCAGCTTAGAGAGGGCTTCAGGGGTTGGCTACACCTTC. Translating it yields CASSLERASGVGYTF.

V gene TRBV7-9 combines with J gene TRBJ2-5, with D possibly matching TRBD2 (5 bases). This CDR3 region has 13 residues. Germline loops: CDR1 SEHNR, CDR2 FQNEAQ (reference sequence). Trimming pared 1 base from V and 7 bases from J, leaving 10 bases between. CDR3 bases: TGTGCCAGCAGCTTAGGGCCCGAGGGGACCCAGTACTTC. Amino acid sequence: CASSLGPEGTQYF.

This clone occurred a few times. The chain couples TRBV5-1 to TRBJ1-1; weak D call: TRBD1 (6 bases). This CDR3 has 16 amino acids. Trimming left V 1 base short and J 4 bases short, with 17 bases between. Germline values: CDR1 SGHRS, CDR2 YFSETQ. For the CDR3, the DNA is TGCGCCAGCAGCTTGACGGGAACAGGGATTGGCACTGAAGCTTTCTTT. Encoded protein: CASSLTGTGIGTEAFF.

The genes are TRBV18 and TRBJ1-2; D might be TRBD1 (5 bases). Between the trimmed V and J ends, which lost 2 bases and 4 bases, there was a span of 11 bases. The CDR3 extends over 14 amino acids. Germline CDR1 and CDR2: KGHSH and LQKENI. In DNA form, the CDR3 reads TGTGCCAGCTCACCAATACAGGAACGCTATGGCTACACCTTC. Translation gives CASSPIQERYGYTF.

This chain links TRBV6-5 with TRBJ1-5, with D unclear. CDR1 MNHEY and CDR2 SVGAGI come from the germline V gene. This CDR3 has 14 residues. Trimming pared 7 bases from V and 0 bases from J, leaving 10 bases between. The CDR3 nucleotides read TGTGCCAGCACCCACGGTGGTAGCAATCAGCCCCAGCATTTT. Translated, it gives CASTHGGSNQPQHF.

The chain recombines TRBV5-1 with TRBJ2-1; 12 positions match TRBD2. From germline, CDR1 is SGHRS and CDR2 YFSETQ. There are 16 residues in the CDR3. Trimming at V came to 2 bases and at J to 4 bases, leaving 4 bases not matched to a gene. CDR3 amino acids: CASSFELAGGYNEQFF. CDR3 nucleotides: TGCGCCAGCAGCTTCGAACTAGCGGGAGGTTACAATGAGCAGTTCTTC. Based on the CDR3 plus reference TRBV5-1 and TRBJ2-1, the full variable domain is KAGVTQTPRYLIKTRGQQVTLSCSPISGHRSVSWYQQTPGQGLQFLFEYFSETQRNKGNFPGRFSGRQFSNSRSEMNVSTLELGDSALYLCASSFELAGGYNEQFFGPGTRLTVL.

The chain carries TRBV5-1 and TRBJ1-1; TRBD1 agrees at 9 bases. CDR1 SGHRS and CDR2 YFSETQ come from the germline V gene. CDR3 length: 16 residues. The junction had 9 bases not matched to a gene; V was cut back by 6 bases and J by 0 bases. The DNA for the CDR3 is TGCGCCAGCAATCGGGGACAGGGTAAACTGAACACTGAAGCTTTCTTT. Its translation: CASNRGQGKLNTEAFF.

The chain uses TRBV9 and TRBJ1-2; no clear D. V dropped 10 bases and J dropped 5 bases, with 15 bases sitting between them. Per germline, CDR1 SGDLS and CDR2 YYNGEE. There are 12 residues in the CDR3. DNA for the CDR3: TGTGCCTCACGGAGTGTCGGATATGGCTACACCTTC. Protein sequence: CASRSVGYGYTF.

This rearrangement joins TRBV12-3 or TRBV12-4 to TRBJ1-5; D is undetermined. CDR3 length: 13 amino acids. Trimming cost V 4 bases and J 5 bases, with 9 bases left between them. The CDR3 DNA follows: TGTGCCAGCAGTTCCGACGGAGATCAGCCCCAGCATTTT. Residues: CASSSDGDQPQHF.

The genes are TRBV10-1 and TRBJ2-1; perhaps TRBD2 as D (6 bases). This CDR3 contains 16 residues. Looked up from germline, CDR1 is WNHNN and CDR2 is SYGVQD (reference sequence). Trimming pared 4 bases from V and 1 base from J, leaving 14 bases between. The CDR3 loop reads CASSGSRGISYNEQFF. Written as DNA, the CDR3 is TGCGCCAGCAGTGGGTCCCGCGGGATATCCTACAATGAGCAGTTCTTC.

The rearrangement links TRBV18 to TRBJ1-6; no clear D gene. The CDR3 contains 13 residues. With 4 bases removed from V and 7 bases from J, the gap between germline ends came to 8 bases. Germline V CDR1 and CDR2: KGHSH, LQKENI. The CDR3 bases are TGTGCCAGCTCACGGGCCAGAAATTCACCCCTCCACTTT. It is translated as CASSRARNSPLHF.

The chain links TRBV7-8 to TRBJ2-7; the D gene is possibly TRBD1 (5 bases). CDR3 length: 13 residues. Germline values: CDR1 SGHVS, CDR2 FQNEAQ. V lost 5 bases to trimming and J lost 7 bases, with 15 bases between them. CDR3 region: CASSLWARQEQYV. The CDR3 DNA reads TGTGCCAGCAGCCTATGGGCCCGACAGGAGCAGTACGTC.

This clone was observed a single time. The chain combines TRBV30 with TRBJ2-5; TRBD2 matches at 7 bases. The V segment lost 1 base and the J segment 5 bases; nucleotides outside the gene matches: 7. The germline gives CDR1 GTSNPN, CDR2 SVGIG (reference sequence). The CDR3 sequence is 14 residues long. CDR3 nucleotide sequence: TGTGCCTGGAGTGGGGGGGAGGGCCGTGAGACCCAGTACTTC. Its protein is CAWSGGEGRETQYF.

The chain couples TRBV6-5 to TRBJ1-2, with 7 bases that match TRBD1. CDR3 length: 14 amino acids. Germline V gene sequence: CDR1 MNHEY, CDR2 SVGAGI. Trimming removed 4 bases from V and 5 bases from J; junction bases left unmatched: 7. In nucleotides, the CDR3 is TGTGCCAGCAGTTGGCTGACAGGGTCTTATGGCTACACCTTC. It yields the protein CASSWLTGSYGYTF.

The V and J genes are TRBV28 and TRBJ1-5, with 10 bases matching TRBD1. The length of the CDR3 is 18 residues. Unmatched junction bases numbered 12, after V lost 6 bases and J lost 1 base. Germline CDR1 is MDHEN and CDR2 is SYDVKM. CDR3 DNA sequence: TGTGCCAGCAGCCTCCCAGGGACAGGGGCCTCAAGCAATCAGCCCCAGCATTTT. Protein: CASSLPGTGASSNQPQHF.

This clone has a handful of counts. The CDR3 coding sequence is TGCGCCAGCAGCCAAGATGGCAGGGCGGAAATGACTGAAGCTTTCTTT. Amino acids: CASSQDGRAEMTEAFF. The chain has TRBV4-1 and TRBJ1-1; TRBD1 is a possible D gene (5 bases). This CDR3 has 16 amino acids. CDR1 MGHRA and CDR2 YSYEKL come from the germline V gene. V lost 0 bases and J 5 bases, leaving 16 bases between the germline ends.

This clone was seen a few times. This sequence joins TRBV3-1 (or the pseudogene TRBV3-2) and TRBJ1-3; D is ambiguous. Germline V gives CDR1 LGHDT, CDR2 YNNKEL (reference sequence). V was cut by 4 bases and J by 0 bases, with 10 bases left in between. This CDR3 has 15 amino acids. CDR3 amino acids: CASSLEQSSGNTIYF. The DNA of the CDR3 is TGTGCCAGCAGCCTAGAACAGAGCTCTGGAAACACCATATATTTT.

This chain uses TRBV24-1 with TRBJ2-3; tentatively, D is TRBD1 (5 bases). With 5 bases removed from V and 3 bases from J, the gap between germline ends came to 14 bases. Germline CDR1 is KGHDR and CDR2 is SFDVKD. CDR3 length equals 15 residues. The CDR3 DNA reads as TGTGCCACCAGTGGCCAGGGTATGGTGACAGATACGCAGTATTTT. It specifies CATSGQGMVTDTQYF.

This clone has only one observation. This chain uses TRBV27 with TRBJ2-1, with 10 bases matching TRBD2. This CDR3 region has 16 residues. Germline CDR1 is MNHEY and CDR2 is SMNVEV (reference sequence). J gave up 8 bases and V 2 bases, and 9 bases lay outside the gene matches. The CDR3 is CASSLPLAGGHYEQFF. The CDR3, as DNA: TGTGCCAGCAGTTTACCGTTAGCGGGAGGCCACTATGAGCAGTTCTTC.

V gene TRBV19 combines with J gene TRBJ1-5; D perhaps matches TRBD1 (5 bases). This CDR3 has 14 amino acids. Germline-derived CDR1 and CDR2 are LNHDA and SQIVND (reference sequence). V was shortened by 3 bases and J by 6 bases, with 12 bases between the two germline ends. The CDR3 sequence: CASSMGGFRQPQHF. CDR3 coding DNA: TGTGCCAGTAGTATGGGGGGGTTTCGTCAGCCCCAGCATTTT.

The chain links TRBV7-2 to TRBJ2-3; tentative D call: TRBD1 (6 bases). CDR3 length equals 17 residues. Between the trimmed V and J ends, which lost 5 bases and 4 bases, there was a span of 22 bases. Germline CDR1 reads SGHTA; CDR2 reads FQGNSA. The CDR3: CASSVQFPAGEADTQYF. The CDR3 bases are TGTGCCAGCAGCGTACAATTCCCGGCAGGGGAAGCAGATACGCAGTATTTT.

The rearrangement joins TRBV7-3 to TRBJ1-2, with 7 bases lining up with TRBD1. The CDR3 contains 16 residues. The ends lost 5 bases at V and 3 bases at J; junction bases unmatched: 12. Germline V gene lookup returns CDR1 SGHTA and CDR2 FQGTGA. This CDR3 is CASSKGIRGQDYGYTF. The CDR3 DNA is TGTGCCAGCAGCAAGGGGATACGAGGACAGGACTATGGCTACACCTTC.

The CDR3 is CAVALAGSNTGELFF. The CDR3 DNA reads as TGTGCCGTAGCACTAGCGGGGTCGAACACCGGGGAGCTGTTTTTT. The rearrangement links TRBV28 to TRBJ2-2, with 10 bases aligning to TRBD2. Germline values: CDR1 MDHEN, CDR2 SYDVKM. Trimming cost V 11 bases and J 0 bases; bases outside gene matches: 6. CDR3 size: 15 residues.

This rearrangement joins TRBV7-2 to TRBJ1-6; 8 nucleotides line up with TRBD1. The V gene's germline CDR1 is SGHTA and CDR2 FQGNSA. Trimming cost V 5 bases and J 10 bases; bases outside gene matches: 7. This CDR3 has 14 residues. CDR3 amino acids: CASSRDRIRSPLHF. In DNA form, the CDR3 reads TGTGCCAGCAGCCGGGACAGGATTAGATCACCCCTCCACTTT.

V usage is TRBV7-9 and J usage is TRBJ2-1, with D perhaps TRBD2 (5 bases). The CDR3 is 14 amino acids. Germline CDR1 reads SEHNR; CDR2 reads FQNEAQ (reference sequence). Trimming took off 5 bases at V and 3 bases at J, with 11 bases between the two ends. Here the CDR3 DNA reads TGTGCCAGCAGCCCCGCGGGCGGCTACAATGAGCAGTTCTTC. It codes for CASSPAGGYNEQFF.

This clone was seen once. This chain joins TRBV11-2 and TRBJ2-1, with 9 bases aligning to TRBD2. From germline, CDR1 is SGHAT and CDR2 FQNNGV. J lost 5 bases, V lost 1 base, and 3 bases had no gene match. The CDR3 covers 15 residues. CDR3 in amino acids: CASSLVRGGHNEQFF. The CDR3 nucleotides are TGTGCCAGCAGCTTAGTGCGGGGGGGCCACAATGAGCAGTTCTTC.

The chain combines TRBV5-1 with TRBJ1-3; 7 nucleotides line up with TRBD1. V lost 0 bases, J lost 7 bases, and 1 base stayed unmatched. CDR3 length equals 13 residues. Germline CDR1 is SGHRS and CDR2 is YFSETQ. The CDR3 loop reads CASSLGDSNTIYF. The CDR3 region has the DNA TGCGCCAGCAGCTTGGGGGACAGCAACACCATATATTTT.

The chain couples TRBV9 to TRBJ2-2; the D is unclear. CDR1 is SGDLS, CDR2 YYNGEE, per germline. V was shortened by 2 bases and J by 7 bases, with 15 bases between the two germline ends. This CDR3 has 15 amino acids. The CDR3 DNA reads TGTGCCAGCAGCGTTGAAGCGTTGATCGGCGGGGAGCTGTTTTTT. This encodes CASSVEALIGGELFF. The whole variable domain, remainder taken from reference TRBV9 and TRBJ2-2, is DSGVTQTPKHLITATGQRVTLRCSPRSGDLSVYWYQQSLDQGLQFLIQYYNGEERAKGNILERFSAQQFPDLHSELNLSSLELGDSALYFCASSVEALIGGELFFGEGSRLTVL.

This clone occurred a few times. The chain combines TRBV6-6 with TRBJ2-3, with a weak D call TRBD2 (6 bases). V lost 6 bases to trimming and J lost 7 bases, with 14 bases between them. There are 13 residues in the CDR3. Per germline, CDR1 MNHNY and CDR2 SVGAGI (reference sequence). This chain's CDR3 is CASSQTSLYTQYF. The CDR3 bases are TGTGCCAGCAGCCAGACTAGTTTATATACGCAGTATTTT.

The V and J genes are TRBV19 and TRBJ1-4, with D possibly matching TRBD1 (5 bases). CDR3 length: 12 residues. Trimming stripped 3 bases from V and 7 bases from J, with 6 bases between. Germline CDR1 is LNHDA and CDR2 is SQIVND (reference sequence). CDR3 residues: CASSIRGEKLFF. The CDR3 DNA follows: TGTGCCAGTAGTATTAGGGGTGAAAAACTGTTTTTT. Based on the CDR3 plus reference TRBV19 and TRBJ1-4, the full variable domain is DGGITQSPKYLFRKEGQNVTLSCEQNLNHDAMYWYRQDPGQGLRLIYYSQIVNDFQKGDIAEGYSVSREKKESFPLTVTSAQKNPTAFYLCASSIRGEKLFFGSGTQLSVL.

The chain employs TRBV5-5 and TRBJ2-3; D unresolved. Trimming removed 1 base at V and 4 bases at J, with 16 bases between. CDR1 SGHKS and CDR2 YYEKEE come from the germline V gene (reference sequence). This CDR3 is 16 amino acids long. CDR3: CASSLLGPQTSDTQYF. As DNA, the CDR3 is TGTGCCAGCAGCTTGTTGGGCCCTCAGACATCAGATACGCAGTATTTT. The complete variable domain, with remaining parts taken from reference TRBV5-5 and TRBJ2-3, reads DAGVTQSPTHLIKTRGQQVTLRCSPISGHKSVSWYQQVLGQGPQFIFQYYEKEERGRGNFPDRFSARQFPNYSSELNVNALLLGDSALYLCASSLLGPQTSDTQYFGPGTRLTVL.

V and J are TRBV29-1 and TRBJ2-5; 7 bases align to TRBD2. The germline V gene encodes CDR1 SQVTM and CDR2 ANQGSEA. V lost 2 bases, J lost 3 bases, and 3 bases stayed unmatched. The length of the CDR3 is 13 residues. The CDR3 spells CSVEILAEETQYF. CDR3 in DNA: TGCAGCGTTGAAATTCTAGCGGAAGAGACCCAGTACTTC.